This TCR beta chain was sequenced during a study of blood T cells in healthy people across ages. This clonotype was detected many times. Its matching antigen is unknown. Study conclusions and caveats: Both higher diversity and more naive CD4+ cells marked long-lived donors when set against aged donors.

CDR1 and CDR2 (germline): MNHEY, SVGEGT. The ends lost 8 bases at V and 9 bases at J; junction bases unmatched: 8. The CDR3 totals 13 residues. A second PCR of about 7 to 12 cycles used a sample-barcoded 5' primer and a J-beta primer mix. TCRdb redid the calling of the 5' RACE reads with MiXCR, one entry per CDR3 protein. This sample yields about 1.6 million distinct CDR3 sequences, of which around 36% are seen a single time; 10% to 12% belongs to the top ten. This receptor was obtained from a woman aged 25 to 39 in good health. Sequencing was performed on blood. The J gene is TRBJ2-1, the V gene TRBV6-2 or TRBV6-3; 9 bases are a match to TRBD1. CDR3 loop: CASWTGVLGEQFF. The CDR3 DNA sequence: TGTGCCAGCTGGACAGGGGTGCTAGGTGAGCAGTTCTTC.